This T cell receptor beta chain was profiled in a study of T cells after yellow fever vaccination (dated by TCRdb to 2018 to 2020). As for the study more broadly: The SMART-Seq v4 Ultra Low Input RNA kit was used to prepare libraries from fractions with low cell numbers. To follow T-cell clones before and after both primary and booster YFV17D yellow fever vaccination, bulk TCR alpha and beta repertoires underwent longitudinal sequencing. Two healthy male donors made up the cohort, one aged 18 to 30 years and the other aged 30 to 40 years. Blood was drawn at multiple timepoints before and after primary and secondary immunization, with bulk PBMC replicates and cell subsets isolated.

What this sample's treatment or condition label stands for: live attenuated yellow fever vaccine strain. At each blood-draw timepoint, two biological replicates of bulk PBMCs were obtained. A standard Ficoll-Paque protocol was used to isolate PBMCs from peripheral blood. TriZol was used to extract RNA from bulk PBMCs, from CD4 and CD8 fractions, and from dextramer-positive and dextramer-negative fractions. Study-wide conclusions, independent of this receptor: FACS-sorted repertoires could contain abundant contaminating clonotypes from the bulk population, so computational filtering was required. Compared with the primary T-cell response, the secondary T-cell response was faster but weaker, reaching its peak on day 5 rather than on day 15. A small share of clonotypes was detected in both CD4 and CD8 compartments, with the overlap likely arising from convergent recombination. Only a couple of donors were included in the study, so the extent to which the findings can be generalized is limited. Most clones expanded after primary vaccination were re-detected after the booster (around 96% of CD4 and 88% of CD8), suggesting broad memory maintenance.

Measured from the cysteine to the phenylalanine, the CDR3 is 13 residues long. Only CDR3 DNA is held: 39 bases, read in frame from base 1. V is clipped by 3 bases and J by 1 base, and the sequence between their germline boundaries is 6 bases long. This clonotype turned up a few times. Which antigen it targets is not known. The sample holds no much larger clone one base away, and base qualities are not on file. Synthesis of TCR cDNA relied on 5'RACE template switching, a step that introduced a universal primer site along with unique molecular identifiers. cDNA synthesis was primed from both the TCR alpha and TCR beta constant segments. Library amplification involved two PCR steps, and the second step added sample barcodes and sequencing adapters. Sequencing of libraries was done on Illumina HiSeq 2500 (2x100 bp) or NovaSeq (2x150 bp). Per the source publication's procedure: MIGEC was used to demultiplex reads and collapse the reads into UMI consensus sequences, and MiXCR was used for V(D)J alignment. Using edgeR on replicate PBMC samples, clonotypes were called vaccine-responding if FDR was below 0.01 and the log2 fold change was above 5 up to day 15. Bulk clonotypes were assigned CD4 or CD8 identity according to which sequenced CD4 or CD8 repertoire held them at higher abundance. TCRdb took the public reads, trimmed them with fastp at Q25, ran MiXCR for clone calling and kept in-frame beta chains. A single entry per CDR3 protein holds the most common genes and DNA from its merged rows. TCRdb assigned the V and J calls; the authors' analysis was not used. This sample is represented by 350,000 or so distinct CDR3 sequences; 7% to 9% of them were singletons. Clones ranked in the top ten supply 15% to 20% of the sample.

This receptor was taken from a man aged 18 to 29 who received the YFV17D yellow fever vaccine. The rearranged segments are TRBV12-3 or TRBV12-4 and TRBJ2-5, with the D segment identity uncertain. The source was PBMCs, collected around 45 days after the first yellow fever vaccination. At the DNA level, the sequence is TGTGCCAGCAGTTTCCGGAGCCAAGAGACCCAGTACTTC. It is translated as CASSFRSQETQYF.